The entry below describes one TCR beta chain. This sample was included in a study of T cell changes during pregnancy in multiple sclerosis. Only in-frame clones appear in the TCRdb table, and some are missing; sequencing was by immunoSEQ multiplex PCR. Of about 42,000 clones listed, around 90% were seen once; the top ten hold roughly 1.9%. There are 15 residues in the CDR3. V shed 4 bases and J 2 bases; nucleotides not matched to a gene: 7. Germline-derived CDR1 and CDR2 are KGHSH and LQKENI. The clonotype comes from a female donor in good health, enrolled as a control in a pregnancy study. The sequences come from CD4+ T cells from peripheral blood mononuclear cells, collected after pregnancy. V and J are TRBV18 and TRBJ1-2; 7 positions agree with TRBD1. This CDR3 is CASSRGKGANYGYTF. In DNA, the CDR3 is TGTGCCAGCTCACGAGGAAAGGGGGCGAACTATGGCTACACCTTC.